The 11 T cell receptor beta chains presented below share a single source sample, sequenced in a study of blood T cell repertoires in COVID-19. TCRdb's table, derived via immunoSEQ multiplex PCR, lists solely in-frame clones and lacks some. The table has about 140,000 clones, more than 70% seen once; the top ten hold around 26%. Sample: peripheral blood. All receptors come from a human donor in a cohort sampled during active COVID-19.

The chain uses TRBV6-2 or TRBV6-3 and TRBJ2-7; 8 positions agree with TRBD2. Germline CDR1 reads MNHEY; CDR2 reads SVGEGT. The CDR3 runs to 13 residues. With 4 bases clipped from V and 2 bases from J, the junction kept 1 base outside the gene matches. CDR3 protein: CASSLAGTYEQYF. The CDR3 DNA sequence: TGTGCCAGCAGTTTAGCGGGGACCTACGAGCAGTACTTC.

CDR3 sequence reads: CASSLAGIFNYGYTF. As DNA, the CDR3 is TGTGCCAGCAGCTTGGCAGGCATCTTCAACTATGGCTACACCTTC. This sequence joins TRBV7-2 and TRBJ1-2, with D unclear. The V gene lost 3 bases and the J gene lost 2 bases, with 13 bases spanning the gap. The CDR3 extends over 15 amino acids. Per the germline V gene, CDR1 is SGHTA and CDR2 is FQGNSA.

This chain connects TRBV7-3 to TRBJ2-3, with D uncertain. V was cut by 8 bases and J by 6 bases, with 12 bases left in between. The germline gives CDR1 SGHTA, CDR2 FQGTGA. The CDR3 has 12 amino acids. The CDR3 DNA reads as TGTGCCAGCTCCTCCCCCCCGGATACGCAGTATTTT. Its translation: CASSSPPDTQYF.

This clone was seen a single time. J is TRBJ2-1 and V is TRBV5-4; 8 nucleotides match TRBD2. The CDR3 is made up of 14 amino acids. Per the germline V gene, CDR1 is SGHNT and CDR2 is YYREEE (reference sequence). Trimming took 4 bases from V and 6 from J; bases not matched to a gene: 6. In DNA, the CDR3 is TGTGCCAGCAGCCCGGGACTAGAGTCCAATGAGCAGTTCTTC. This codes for CASSPGLESNEQFF.

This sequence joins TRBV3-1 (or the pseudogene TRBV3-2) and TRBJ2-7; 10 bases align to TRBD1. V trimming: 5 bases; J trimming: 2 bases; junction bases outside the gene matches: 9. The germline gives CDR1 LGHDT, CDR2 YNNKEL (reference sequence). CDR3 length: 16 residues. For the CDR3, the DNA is TGTGCCAGCAGCGCGGTGGGGACAGGGGAAACCTACGAGCAGTACTTC. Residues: CASSAVGTGETYEQYF.

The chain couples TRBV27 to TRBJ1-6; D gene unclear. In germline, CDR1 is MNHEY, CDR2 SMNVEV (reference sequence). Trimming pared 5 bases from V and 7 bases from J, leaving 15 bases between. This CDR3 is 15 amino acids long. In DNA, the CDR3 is TGTGCCAGCAGTCCCTATCGGTTTTTAAATTCACCCCTCCACTTT. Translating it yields CASSPYRFLNSPLHF.

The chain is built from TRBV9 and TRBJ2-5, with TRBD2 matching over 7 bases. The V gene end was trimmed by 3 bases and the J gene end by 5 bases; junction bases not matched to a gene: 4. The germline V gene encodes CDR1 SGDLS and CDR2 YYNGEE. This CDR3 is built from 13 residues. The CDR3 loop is CASSGSGYETQYF. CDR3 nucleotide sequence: TGTGCCAGCAGCGGTAGCGGGTATGAGACCCAGTACTTC.

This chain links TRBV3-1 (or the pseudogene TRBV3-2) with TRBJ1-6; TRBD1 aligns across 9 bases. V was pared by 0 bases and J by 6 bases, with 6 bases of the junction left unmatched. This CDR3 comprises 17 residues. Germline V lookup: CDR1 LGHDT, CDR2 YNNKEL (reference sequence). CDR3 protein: CASSQDLNRGLNSPLHF. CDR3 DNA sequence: TGTGCCAGCAGCCAAGATCTGAACAGGGGGCTTAATTCACCCCTCCACTTT.

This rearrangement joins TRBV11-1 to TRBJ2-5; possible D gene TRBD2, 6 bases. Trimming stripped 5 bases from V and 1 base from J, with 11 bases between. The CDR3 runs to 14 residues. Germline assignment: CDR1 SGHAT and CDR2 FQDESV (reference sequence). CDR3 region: CASSLGGGQETQYF. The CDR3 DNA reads TGTGCCAGCAGCCTCGGGGGAGGCCAAGAGACCCAGTACTTC. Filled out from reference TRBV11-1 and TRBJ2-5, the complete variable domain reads EAEVAQSPRYKITEKSQAVAFWCDPISGHATLYWYRQILGQGPELLVQFQDESVVDDSQLPKDRFSAERLKGVDSTLKIQPAELGDSAMYLCASSLGGGQETQYFGPGTRLLVL.

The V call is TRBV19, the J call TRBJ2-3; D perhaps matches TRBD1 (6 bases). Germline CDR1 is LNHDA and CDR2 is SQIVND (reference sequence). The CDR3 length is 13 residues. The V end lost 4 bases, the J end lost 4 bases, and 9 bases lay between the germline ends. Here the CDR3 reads CASSKNRADTQYF. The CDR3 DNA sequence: TGTGCCAGTAGTAAAAACAGGGCAGATACGCAGTATTTT.

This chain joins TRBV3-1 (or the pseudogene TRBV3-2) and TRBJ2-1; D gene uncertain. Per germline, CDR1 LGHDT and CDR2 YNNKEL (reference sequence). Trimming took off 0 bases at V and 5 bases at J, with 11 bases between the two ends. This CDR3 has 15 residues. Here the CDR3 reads CASSQDPGRHNEQFF. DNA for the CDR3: TGTGCCAGCAGCCAAGATCCAGGCCGCCACAATGAGCAGTTCTTC.